A selection of T cell receptor beta chains follows, all from one sample in a study of T cell repertoires and leukemia-associated antigens. Their recognized antigens are unknown. One entry per CDR3 protein, called by TCRdb with MiXCR from the 5' RACE reads. The table records fewer than 15,000 distinct CDR3 sequences, more than 40% of them present only once. Sequenced: CD3+ T cells sorted from blood and cultured. These receptors originate from a female donor in good health. CDR3s include the opening cysteine and the closing phenylalanine or tryptophan. A D gene is named only where the DNA matches it firmly. A row's size may be missing; if present it is once, few, many or a size class.

clone size	D gene	V gene	J gene	CDR3 protein	CDR3 DNA
medium-sized	TRBD2	TRBV20-1	TRBJ2-1	CSARDPASGYNEQFF	TGCAGTGCTAGAGATCCGGCTAGCGGCTACAATGAGCAGTTCTTC
NA	TRBD2	TRBV20-1	TRBJ2-7	CSAPTSGASYEQYF	TGCAGTGCCCCGACTAGCGGGGCTTCCTACGAGCAGTACTTC
few	NA	TRBV20-1	TRBJ2-7	CSASLNRGYEQYF	TGCAGTGCTAGTCTCAACCGGGGGTACGAGCAGTACTTC
NA	NA	TRBV5-1	TRBJ1-5	CASSLGYNQPQHF	TGCGCCAGCAGCTTGGGGTACAATCAGCCCCAGCATTTT
NA	NA	TRBV5-1	TRBJ2-2	CASSLGASGELFF	TGCGCCAGCAGCTTGGGGGCCTCCGGGGAGCTGTTTTTT
NA	TRBD1	TRBV12-3/TRBV12-4	TRBJ1-4	CASRRDRVGKLFF	TGTGCCAGCAGGAGGGACAGGGTGGGAAAACTGTTTTTT
medium-sized	NA	TRBV20-1	TRBJ2-1	CSARDSRVNEQFF	TGCAGTGCTAGAGATTCCAGGGTCAATGAGCAGTTCTTC
NA	NA	TRBV7-8	TRBJ1-6	CASSLVGVSPYNSLLHF	TGTGCCAGCAGCTTAGTTGGGGTTAGCCCCTATAATTCACTCCTCCACTTT
medium-sized	TRBD2	TRBV4-1	TRBJ2-7	CASSQVPSGYEQYF	TGCGCCAGCAGCCAAGTACCTAGCGGGTACGAGCAGTACTTC
medium-sized	NA	TRBV24-1	TRBJ2-1	CATSRRSIALNEQFF	TGTGCCACCAGCCGGAGGTCAATCGCCCTAAATGAGCAGTTCTTC
many	NA	TRBV7-9	TRBJ2-3	CASSFLAGFTDTQYF	TGTGCCAGCAGCTTCCTTGCGGGATTCACAGATACGCAGTATTTT
many	NA	TRBV30	TRBJ1-5	CAWSVGAGINQPQHF	TGTGCCTGGAGTGTAGGGGCAGGGATAAATCAGCCCCAGCATTTT
NA	NA	TRBV12-3/TRBV12-4	TRBJ2-7	CASSLGQLRDEQYF	TGTGCCAGCAGTTTGGGGCAGCTCAGGGACGAGCAGTACTTC
NA	NA	TRBV11-3	TRBJ1-1	CASSLGDIGENTEAFF	TGTGCCAGCAGCTTAGGTGATATCGGGGAGAACACTGAAGCTTTCTTT
many	NA	TRBV7-9	TRBJ2-2	CASSLGKPGELFF	TGTGCCAGCAGCTTAGGGAAGCCAGGGGAGCTGTTTTTT
many	TRBD1	TRBV5-1	TRBJ2-7	CASSFRTGGDEQYF	TGCGCCAGCAGCTTCCGGACAGGGGGGGACGAGCAGTACTTC
medium-sized	NA	TRBV12-3/TRBV12-4	TRBJ1-5	CASSFGQPQHF	TGTGCCAGCAGTTTCGGCCAGCCCCAGCATTTT
many	TRBD2	TRBV2	TRBJ2-1	CASSTGTSGIYNEQFF	TGTGCCAGCAGTACCGGGACTAGCGGAATTTACAATGAGCAGTTCTTC
medium-sized	NA	TRBV7-2	TRBJ1-2	CASSFGHRVSNYGYTF	TGTGCCAGCAGCTTCGGACACCGAGTGTCTAACTATGGCTACACCTTC
NA	NA	TRBV27	TRBJ2-1	CASSLSGRFEQFF	TGTGCCAGCAGTTTATCAGGCCGGTTTGAGCAGTTCTTC
once	NA	TRBV12-3/TRBV12-4	TRBJ2-7	CASSLATSYEQYF	TGTGCCAGCAGTTTAGCCACTTCCTACGAGCAGTACTTC
few	NA	TRBV20-1	TRBJ1-1	CSARSRDLEAFF	TGCAGTGCTAGATCAAGAGATCTTGAAGCTTTCTTT
medium-sized	TRBD2	TRBV5-1	TRBJ2-7	CASSSGRRNEQYF	TGCGCCAGCTCTAGCGGGAGAAGGAACGAGCAGTACTTC
medium-sized	NA	TRBV5-6	TRBJ2-3	CASSTLTSTDTQYF	TGTGCCAGCAGCACCCTAACCAGCACAGATACGCAGTATTTT
many	NA	TRBV6-1	TRBJ2-7	CASSEKEGASYEQYF	TGTGCCAGCAGTGAAAAGGAGGGGGCTTCCTACGAGCAGTACTTC
NA	NA	TRBV20-1	TRBJ2-5	CSAIRAGLETQYF	TGCAGTGCTATCAGAGCAGGATTAGAGACCCAGTACTTC
few	NA	TRBV6-4	TRBJ2-3	CASSERGESTDTQYF	TGTGCCAGCAGTGAGAGGGGAGAGAGCACAGATACGCAGTATTTT
NA	NA	TRBV5-1	TRBJ1-4	CASSFTGQEEKLFF	TGCGCCAGCAGCTTTACAGGCCAGGAGGAAAAACTGTTTTTT
few	NA	TRBV6-6	TRBJ2-7	CASSYESVRQYF	TGTGCCAGCAGTTACGAATCGGTGCGGCAGTACTTC
NA	NA	TRBV28	TRBJ1-3	CASRAESGNTIYF	TGTGCCAGCCGAGCAGAGAGCGGAAACACCATATACTTT
medium-sized	TRBD2	TRBV20-1	TRBJ2-3	CSASGRGTSTDTQYF	TGCAGTGCTAGCGGGAGGGGAACTAGCACAGATACGCAGTATTTT
NA	NA	TRBV20-1	TRBJ2-4	CSAESAGEVKNIQYF	TGCAGTGCCGAGAGTGCAGGGGAGGTCAAAAACATTCAGTACTTC
few	TRBD2	TRBV5-1	TRBJ2-4	CASSLGLAGGLAKNIQYF	TGCGCCAGCAGCTTGGGCCTAGCGGGAGGACTAGCCAAAAACATTCAGTACTTC
NA	TRBD2	TRBV5-1	TRBJ2-1	CASSSAETSVNNEQFF	TGCGCCAGCAGCTCAGCCGAGACTAGCGTAAACAATGAGCAGTTCTTC
NA	TRBD1	TRBV30	TRBJ1-5	CAWAAGQYNQPQHF	TGTGCCTGGGCGGCGGGACAGTACAATCAGCCCCAGCATTTT
NA	NA	TRBV12-3/TRBV12-4	TRBJ2-1	CASSFSGVNEQFF	TGTGCCAGCAGTTTTAGTGGGGTCAATGAGCAGTTCTTC
medium-sized	NA	TRBV29-1	TRBJ1-5	CSVAGVNSNQPQHF	TGCAGCGTTGCAGGGGTTAATAGCAATCAGCCCCAGCATTTT
NA	NA	TRBV6-2/TRBV6-3	TRBJ2-3	CADRGPGISTDTQYF	TGTGCCGACAGAGGGCCCGGAATTAGCACAGATACGCAGTATTTT
many	NA	TRBV5-1	TRBJ1-6	CASKDGKTVSSYNSPLHF	TGCGCCAGCAAGGACGGCAAAACCGTCAGCTCCTATAATTCACCCCTCCACTTT
medium-sized	TRBD2	TRBV5-1	TRBJ2-1	CASTYLAGGPYNEQFF	TGCGCCAGCACTTACTTAGCGGGAGGGCCCTACAATGAGCAGTTCTTC
NA	TRBD2	TRBV29-1	TRBJ2-5	CSVAGRAIETQYF	TGCAGCGTTGCCGGGAGGGCCATAGAGACCCAGTACTTC
NA	NA	TRBV6-5	TRBJ2-5	CASGGTAQETQYF	TGTGCCAGCGGGGGGACAGCGCAAGAGACCCAGTACTTC
medium-sized	TRBD2	TRBV3-1	TRBJ2-7	CASSQVPAGGFEQYF	TGTGCCAGCAGCCAAGTTCCAGCGGGAGGTTTCGAGCAGTACTTC
NA	TRBD2	TRBV11-3	TRBJ2-2	CAGSSGGGYTGELFF	TGTGCCGGATCTAGCGGCGGGGGGTACACCGGGGAGCTGTTTTTT
few	NA	TRBV18	TRBJ2-2	CASSPPGRGPNTGELFF	TGTGCCAGCTCACCACCGGGGCGTGGACCTAACACCGGGGAGCTGTTTTTT
NA	NA	TRBV29-1	TRBJ2-3	CSVEVIRGTDTQYF	TGCAGCGTTGAAGTTATACGGGGCACAGATACGCAGTATTTT
NA	NA	TRBV25-1	TRBJ2-2	CASSDLNRDTGELFF	TGTGCCAGCAGTGACTTAAACAGGGACACCGGGGAGCTGTTTTTT
NA	NA	TRBV12-3/TRBV12-4	TRBJ1-5	CASSFDRTNQPQHF	TGTGCCAGCAGTTTTGACAGAACGAATCAGCCCCAGCATTTT
few	NA	TRBV24-1	TRBJ2-1	CATSDLRLPIEQFF	TGTGCCACCAGTGATTTGCGACTCCCGATTGAGCAGTTCTTC
NA	NA	TRBV11-3	TRBJ2-1	CASSSPTMASSYNEQFF	TGTGCCAGCAGCTCCCCCACCATGGCCAGCTCCTACAATGAGCAGTTCTTC
NA	NA	TRBV20-1	TRBJ1-5	CSARGGNNQPQHF	TGCAGTGCTAGAGGAGGGAACAATCAGCCCCAGCATTTT
few	TRBD1	TRBV29-1	TRBJ1-5	CSAGTGPNQPQHF	TGCAGCGCTGGGACAGGCCCCAATCAGCCCCAGCATTTT
NA	NA	TRBV5-8	TRBJ2-7	CASSSPFPYEQYF	TGTGCCAGCAGTTCTCCATTTCCCTACGAGCAGTACTTC
NA	NA	TRBV29-1	TRBJ2-1	CSVDHMGLHEQFF	TGCAGCGTTGATCATATGGGGCTGCATGAGCAGTTCTTC
many	TRBD2	TRBV7-6	TRBJ2-1	CASSLAQTSGYNEQFF	TGTGCCAGCAGCTTAGCTCAGACTAGCGGCTACAATGAGCAGTTCTTC
NA	TRBD1	TRBV29-1	TRBJ1-1	CSVPPIKTGQMDTEAFF	TGCAGCGTTCCTCCAATTAAGACGGGACAGATGGACACTGAAGCTTTCTTT
many	TRBD1	TRBV5-6	TRBJ1-4	CASSLIKSGQFTTNEKLFF	TGTGCCAGCAGCTTGATCAAATCGGGACAGTTTACAACTAATGAAAAACTGTTTTTT
NA	NA	TRBV18	TRBJ2-7	CASSPHPGSYEQYF	TGTGCCAGCTCACCACACCCGGGGAGCTACGAGCAGTACTTC
NA	NA	TRBV5-1	TRBJ1-2	CASSAPGERNYGCTF	TGCGCCAGCAGTGCACCAGGGGAAAGGAACTACGGCTGCACCTTC